This record concerns one TCR beta chain sequence. This entry belongs to a study of CD8 T cells in Susac syndrome. The RNA, about 0.5 to 1 ug, was put through reverse transcription using random hexamers. TCRdb fed the immunoSEQ multiplex PCR reads into MiXCR, producing one record per CDR3 protein. Here the sample spans about 83,000 distinct CDR3 sequences, 85% to 95% being singletons. This CDR3 is 14 amino acids long. The germline V gene encodes CDR1 SGHTA and CDR2 FQGNSA. V was pared by 10 bases and J by 1 base, with 13 bases between. The authors carried out high-throughput sequencing of TCR beta. They applied it to CD8+ and CD4+ T cells obtained from blood.

This TCR derives from a human donor with Susac syndrome. The material sequenced was CD8+ T cells from PBMCs. The rearrangement uses TRBV7-2 and TRBJ2-2; a weak D match, TRBD2 (5 bases). The CDR3 loop is CATPSGVNTGELFF. The CDR3, as DNA: TGTGCCACCCCGAGCGGAGTGAACACCGGGGAGCTGTTTTTT.